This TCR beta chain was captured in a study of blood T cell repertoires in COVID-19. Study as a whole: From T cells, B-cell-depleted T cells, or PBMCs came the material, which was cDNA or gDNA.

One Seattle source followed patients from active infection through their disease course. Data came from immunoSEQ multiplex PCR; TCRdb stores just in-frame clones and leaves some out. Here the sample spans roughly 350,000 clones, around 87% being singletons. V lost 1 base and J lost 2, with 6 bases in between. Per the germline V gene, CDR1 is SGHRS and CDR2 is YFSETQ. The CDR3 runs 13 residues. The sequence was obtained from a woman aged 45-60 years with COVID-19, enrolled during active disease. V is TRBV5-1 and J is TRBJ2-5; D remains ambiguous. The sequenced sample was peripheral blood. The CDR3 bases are TGCGCCAGCAGCTTGATCCCGCAAGAGACCCAGTACTTC. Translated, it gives CASSLIPQETQYF. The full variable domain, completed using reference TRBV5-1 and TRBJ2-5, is KAGVTQTPRYLIKTRGQQVTLSCSPISGHRSVSWYQQTPGQGLQFLFEYFSETQRNKGNFPGRFSGRQFSNSRSEMNVSTLELGDSALYLCASSLIPQETQYFGPGTRLLVL.